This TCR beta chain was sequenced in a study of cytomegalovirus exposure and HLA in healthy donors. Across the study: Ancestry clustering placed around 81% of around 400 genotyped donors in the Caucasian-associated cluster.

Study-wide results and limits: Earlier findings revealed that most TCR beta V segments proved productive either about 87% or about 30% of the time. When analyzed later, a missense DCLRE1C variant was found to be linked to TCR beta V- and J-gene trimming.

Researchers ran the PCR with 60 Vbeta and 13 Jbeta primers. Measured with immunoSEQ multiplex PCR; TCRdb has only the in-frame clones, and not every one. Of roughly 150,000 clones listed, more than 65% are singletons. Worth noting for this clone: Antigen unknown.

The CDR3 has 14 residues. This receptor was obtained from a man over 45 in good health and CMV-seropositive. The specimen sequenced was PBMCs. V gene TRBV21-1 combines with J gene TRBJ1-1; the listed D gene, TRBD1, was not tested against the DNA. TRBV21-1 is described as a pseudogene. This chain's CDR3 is CASSKRVGPGRAFF. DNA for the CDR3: TGTGCCAGCAGCAAAAGGGTGGGGCCAGGCCGGGCTTTCTTT.